What follows are 31 T cell receptor beta chains derived from one specimen sequenced in a study of tissue T cells after allogeneic stem cell transplantation. Profiling relied on immunoSEQ multiplex PCR, and the TCRdb table lists in-frame clones only, not all of them. Of tens of thousands of clones in the sample, 73% were seen once. Sequencing used sorted cells pooled from one or two spleens. These receptor sequences come from a pool of C57BL/6 mice in good health.

This clone was counted between two and nine times. Mouse names are used for the genes. The sequence runs out 1 residue before the end of the CDR3; the remainder is reconstructed from the germline J gene. The rearrangement joins TRBV16 to TRBJ2-7; D gene uncertain. With 1 base removed from V and 5 bases from J, the gap between germline ends came to 3 bases. Germline lookup yields CDR1 SGHSA and CDR2 FRNQAP. The CDR3 is 11 residues long. This CDR3 reads CASSLGDEQYF. The sequenced part of the CDR3 DNA is TGTGCAAGCAGCTTAGGGGATGAACAGTAC.

This clone was observed a handful of times. Gene names refer to mouse genes. The read halts 1 residue ahead of the CDR3 end, with the missing end drawn from the germline J gene. V gene TRBV15 combines with J gene TRBJ2-7, with D perhaps matching TRBD1 (6 bases). The CDR3 has 11 amino acids. The V gene's germline CDR1 is SGHND and CDR2 FRSKSL. V was clipped by 4 bases and J by 6 bases, with 7 bases between them. CDR3 loop: CASSWDTEQYF. The part of the CDR3 DNA that was read is TGTGCCAGCAGTTGGGACACTGAACAGTAC. Variable domain in full (rest from reference TRBV15 and TRBJ2-7): DAGVTQTPRHEVAEKGQTIILKCEPVSGHNDLFWYRQTKIQGLELLSYFRSKSLMEDGGAFKDRFKAEMLNSSFSTLKIQPTEPKDSAVYLCASSWDTEQYFGPGTRLTVL.

Regarding this clone: The gene names given are mouse names. The DNA ends 1 residue before the CDR3 does, and the rest of the CDR3 is filled in from the germline J gene. This CDR3 is also generated by other DNA sequences in the sample. V gene TRBV2 combines with J gene TRBJ2-7, with TRBD2 matching over 12 bases. The J segment lost 4 bases and the V segment lost 4 bases, leaving 2 bases of the junction unmatched. The CDR3 extends over 14 amino acids. CDR1 and CDR2 from the germline V gene are LGHNA and YSYQKL. The chain's CDR3 is CASSPGTGGYEQYF. CDR3 bases read: TGTGCCAGCAGCCCCGGGACTGGGGGGTATGAACAGTAC.

In regard to this clone: Genes and germline come from the mouse. The CDR3 region is CASSGTGVNTGQLYF. CDR3 DNA (partial): TGTGCCAGCAGTGGGACTGGGGTAAACACCGGGCAGCTCTAC. The chain joins TRBV15 to TRBJ2-2; 10 bases fit TRBD2. Read data end 1 residue before the CDR3 end; the end is taken from the germline J gene. The germline V gene has CDR1 SGHND and CDR2 FRSKSL. The CDR3 covers 15 residues. V was pared by 5 bases and J by 1 base, with 1 base of the junction left unmatched.

As to this clone: Gene names and germline refer to mouse. The missing CDR3 end, 1 residue past where the read stops, is filled in from the germline J gene. This sequence joins TRBV4 and TRBJ1-4, with 10 bases that match TRBD1. Per the germline V gene, CDR1 is LGHDT and CDR2 is YNNKQL (reference sequence). This CDR3 has 14 residues. V lost 4 bases to trimming and J lost 6 bases; unmatched junction nucleotides: 2. CDR3 in amino acids: CASSLTGGHERLFF. CDR3 DNA, as far as it was read: TGTGCCAGCAGCTTGACAGGGGGCCACGAAAGATTATTT. The full variable domain, completed using reference TRBV4 and TRBJ1-4, is ETAVFQTPNYHVTQVGNEVSFNCKQTLGHDTMYWYKQDSKKLLKIMFSYNNKQLIVNETVPRRFSPQSSDKAHLNLRIKSVEPEDSAVYLCASSLTGGHERLFFGHGTKLSVL.

For this clone: Gene names and germline refer to mouse. Coverage ceases 1 residue before the CDR3 finishes, and the germline J gene fills in the end. V usage is TRBV19 and J usage is TRBJ2-5, with D perhaps TRBD2 (6 bases). The CDR3 loop spans 13 amino acids. The V gene's germline CDR1 is FNHDT and CDR2 SITEND (reference sequence). Deletions cut 4 bases from V and 2 bases from J, with 8 bases between. The DNA read from the CDR3 is TGTGCCAGCAGTCTGGGGCTCCAAGACACCCAGTAC. Translated, it gives CASSLGLQDTQY. The CDR3 reads in full as CASSLGLQDTQYF.

On this clone itself: The genes and germline here are from mouse. Sequencing ends 1 residue short of the CDR3 end; the germline J gene provides the rest. This chain links TRBV31 with TRBJ2-4; D remains unclear. The CDR3 has 14 amino acids. Germline CDR1 and CDR2: GKSSPN and SITVG. Trimming stripped 3 bases from V and 0 bases from J, with 10 bases between. CDR3 DNA (partial): TGTGCCTGGAGCCCCGAAACTAGTCAAAACACCTTGTAC. Amino acid sequence: CAWSPETSQNTLY. The full CDR3 sequence reads CAWSPETSQNTLYF.

In the case of this clone: Any gene name here is a mouse gene name. Read coverage stops 1 residue before the CDR3 terminus; the germline J gene supplies the remainder. J is TRBJ2-7 and V is TRBV16, with unresolved D. Trimming removed 5 bases from V and 7 bases from J, with 12 bases in between. There are 12 residues in the CDR3. Germline CDR1 SGHSA, CDR2 FRNQAP. Incomplete CDR3 DNA: TGTGCAAGCAGCCCCGGAGGGTGGGAACAGTAC. It yields the protein CASSPGGWEQY. The entire CDR3 protein is CASSPGGWEQYF.

On this clone itself: Germline and genes here are mouse. Read sequence stops 1 residue before the CDR3 end, and the germline J gene provides the missing end. The chain employs TRBV31 and TRBJ2-4, with TRBD2 identical over 11 bases. Trimming removed 0 bases from V and 1 base from J; junction bases left unmatched: 6. CDR3 length equals 17 residues. Germline V gene sequence: CDR1 GKSSPN, CDR2 SITVG. CDR3 bases read: TGTGCCTGGAGTCTAGCACTGGGGGGGCGCGGTCAAAACACCTTGTAC. As protein: CAWSLALGGRGQNTLY. In full, the CDR3 reads CAWSLALGGRGQNTLYF. Variable domain in full (rest from reference TRBV31 and TRBJ2-4): AQTIHQWPVAEIKAVGSPLSLGCTIKGKSSPNLYWYWQATGGTLQQLFYSITVGQVESVVQLNLSASRPKDDQFILSTEKLLLSHSGFYLCAWSLALGGRGQNTLYFGAGTRLSVL.

This clone was detected a few times. Gene names and germline refer to mouse. With the read ending 1 residue before the CDR3 end, the germline J gene is used to fill in that end. V usage is TRBV13-1 and J usage is TRBJ2-1; D gene uncertain. The germline V gene encodes CDR1 NSHNY and CDR2 SYGAGN. This CDR3 has 14 amino acids. Trimming shortened V by 3 bases and J by 0 bases, and 7 bases separated the two germline ends. The CDR3 sequence: CASSVNSNYAEQFF. The covered CDR3 bases are TGTGCCAGCAGTGTCAACAGTAACTATGCTGAGCAGTTC.

Of note for this clone: Gene names are mouse gene names. The CDR3 is cut off 1 residue early in the read; its end comes from the germline J gene. The V gene is TRBV16, the J gene TRBJ2-2; D is unresolved. The germline V and J ends were trimmed by 0 bases and 3 bases, with 2 bases remaining between them. Germline values: CDR1 SGHSA, CDR2 FRNQAP. The CDR3 has 13 amino acids. The CDR3 protein is CASSLEYTGQLYF. The CDR3 bases that were read are TGTGCAAGCAGCTTAGAGTACACCGGGCAGCTCTAC.

Details on this clone: The genes are named according to mouse. The missing CDR3 end, 1 residue past where the read stops, is filled in from the germline J gene. The genes are TRBV5 and TRBJ2-3; D uncertain. The CDR3 runs to 14 residues. Trimming cost V 0 bases and J 1 base, with 5 bases left between them. Germline CDR1 reads LGHNA; CDR2 reads YNLKQL (reference sequence). The sequenced part of the CDR3 DNA is TGTGCCAGCAGCCAAGATTCAGGTGCAGAAACGCTGTAT. Protein product: CASSQDSGAETLY. In full, the CDR3 reads CASSQDSGAETLYF.

Comments on this clone: The listed genes are named as in mouse. The CDR3 end lies 1 residue beyond the end of the read and is filled in from the germline J gene. The chain links TRBV2 to TRBJ1-1; the D is unclear. V lost 1 base and J lost 0, with 6 bases in between. Germline CDR1 and CDR2: LGHNA and YSYQKL. The CDR3 sequence is 14 residues long. The CDR3 DNA, read in part, is TGTGCCAGCAGCCAAGCAACTCCAAACACAGAAGTCTTC. Translated: CASSQATPNTEVF. The entire CDR3 protein reads CASSQATPNTEVFF.

In regard to this clone: Mouse gene names and germline throughout. The read terminates 1 residue before the CDR3 end, so the remaining end is supplied by the germline J gene. The chain couples TRBV16 to TRBJ2-1, with 11 bases matching TRBD2. After removal of 3 bases from V and 3 bases from J, the junction contained 1 base not matched to a gene. In germline, CDR1 is SGHSA, CDR2 FRNQAP. CDR3 length: 15 amino acids. CDR3 DNA, as far as it was read: TGTGCAAGCAGCTTCGGACTGGGGGGCTATGCTGAGCAGTTC. Its translation is CASSFGLGGYAEQF. The CDR3 in its entirety is CASSFGLGGYAEQFF.

Notes on this clone: Gene labels here are mouse ones. The read ends 1 residue early relative to the CDR3; the germline J gene fills the gap. The gene calls are TRBV13-2 and TRBJ1-4; weak D call: TRBD1 (5 bases). This CDR3 has 17 amino acids. V was cut by 0 bases and J by 0 bases, with 12 bases left in between. Germline CDR1 is NNHNN and CDR2 is SYGAGS (reference sequence). CDR3 loop: CASGDARTTISNERLFF. The CDR3 bases that were read are TGTGCCAGCGGTGATGCAAGGACAACAATTTCCAACGAAAGATTATTT.

In regard to this clone: Mouse germline and gene names are used. The read stops 1 residue short of the end of the CDR3; the missing end is completed from the germline J gene. The chain couples TRBV13-2 to TRBJ2-5; 7 bases agree with TRBD2. This CDR3 spans 15 amino acids. V shed 1 base, J shed 1 base, and the junction held 3 bases outside the gene matches. CDR1 and CDR2 (germline): NNHNN, SYGAGS (reference sequence). The sequenced part of the CDR3 DNA is TGTGCCAGCGGTGATAACTGGGGCGACCAAGACACCCAGTAC. Its protein product is CASGDNWGDQDTQY. The CDR3 in full is CASGDNWGDQDTQYF.

Points on this clone: Gene names denote mouse genes. The read terminates 1 residue before the CDR3 end, so the remaining end is supplied by the germline J gene. The chain has TRBV13-3 and TRBJ1-1; a weak D match, TRBD1 (5 bases). This CDR3 contains 12 residues. Germline V lookup: CDR1 NNHDY, CDR2 SYVADS. Trimming cost V 5 bases and J 5 bases, with 10 bases left between them. The CDR3 spells CASSPDSTEVFF. The covered CDR3 bases are TGTGCCAGCAGCCCCGACAGTACAGAAGTCTTC.

This clone was detected only a few times. Gene names refer to mouse genes. The CDR3 end lies 1 residue beyond the end of the read and is filled in from the germline J gene. This sample includes further DNA sequences coding for the same CDR3. The gene calls are TRBV16 and TRBJ1-4; the D gene is possibly TRBD1 (6 bases). CDR1 SGHSA and CDR2 FRNQAP come from the germline V gene. Deletions cut 3 bases from V and 0 bases from J, with 8 bases between. The CDR3 consists of 15 residues. The CDR3 here is CASSLGQISNERLFF. The covered CDR3 bases are TGTGCAAGCAGCTTGGGACAAATTTCCAACGAAAGATTATTT.

About this clone itself: Genes here carry mouse names. Read data end 1 residue before the CDR3 end; the end is taken from the germline J gene. This chain uses TRBV1 with TRBJ2-1, with a tentative D call TRBD1 (5 bases). The length of the CDR3 is 13 residues. Deletions cut 6 bases from V and 0 bases from J, with 6 bases between. CDR1 and CDR2 from the germline V gene are NSQYPW and LRSPGD (reference sequence). The CDR3 protein is CTCRDSNYAEQFF. The DNA read from the CDR3 is TGCACCTGCAGAGACAGTAACTATGCTGAGCAGTTC.

Remarks on this clone: Gene names follow the mouse nomenclature. From the germline J gene comes the end of the CDR3, since the read stops 1 residue before it. This chain uses TRBV4 with TRBJ1-5; unclear D gene. The germline V and J ends were trimmed by 4 bases and 9 bases, with 10 bases remaining between them. This CDR3 has 12 residues. CDR1 LGHDT and CDR2 YNNKQL come from the germline V gene (reference sequence). The CDR3 protein is CASSLGFPAPLF. The CDR3 DNA, read in part, is TGTGCCAGCAGCTTAGGGTTCCCGGCTCCGCTT.

With respect to this clone: Gene names refer to mouse genes. Partial CDR3 DNA: TGTGCCAGCAGTATAGGGGGGCTGGGTGCAGAAACGCTGTAT. Amino acid sequence: CASSIGGLGAETLY. The full CDR3 is CASSIGGLGAETLYF. The chain uses TRBV19 and TRBJ2-3; D possibly matches TRBD1 or TRBD2 (6 bases each). The CDR3 extends 1 residue past the end of the read, so its final part is completed from the germline J gene. This CDR3 region has 15 residues. V lost 0 bases, J lost 1 base, and 9 bases lay in between. Germline CDR1 reads FNHDT; CDR2 reads SITEND (reference sequence).

In the case of this clone: Mouse names are used for the genes. The CDR3 goes on 1 residue after the read ends, and that part is filled in from the germline J gene. The chain carries TRBV13-2 and TRBJ2-4, with D hard to call. In germline, CDR1 is NNHNN, CDR2 SYGAGS (reference sequence). This CDR3 spans 13 amino acids. With 3 bases removed from V and 0 bases from J, the gap between germline ends came to 5 bases. CDR3 protein: CASGAGSQNTLYF. Partial CDR3 DNA: TGTGCCAGCGGTGCTGGTAGTCAAAACACCTTGTAC.

To note about this clone: Germline and genes: mouse. Read sequence stops 1 residue before the CDR3 end, and the germline J gene provides the missing end. V and J are TRBV16 and TRBJ1-1, with a tentative D call TRBD1 (5 bases). The CDR3 sequence is 13 residues long. Germline lookup yields CDR1 SGHSA and CDR2 FRNQAP. V lost 5 bases and J 4 bases, leaving 11 bases between the germline ends. The CDR3: CASSLGRGTEVFF. CDR3 bases read: TGTGCAAGCAGCCTGGGACGGGGCACAGAAGTCTTC.

This clone has only a few counts. The gene names here belong to mouse. The read halts 1 residue ahead of the CDR3 end, with the missing end drawn from the germline J gene. This chain uses TRBV5 with TRBJ2-7; D possibly corresponds to TRBD1 (5 bases). The CDR3 totals 12 residues. Germline V gives CDR1 LGHNA, CDR2 YNLKQL (reference sequence). V was clipped by 3 bases and J by 4 bases, with 7 bases between them. The CDR3: CASSQYRYEQYF. Incomplete CDR3 DNA: TGTGCCAGCAGCCAGTACAGGTATGAACAGTAC.

Regarding this clone: Mouse gene names apply. The missing CDR3 end, 1 residue past where the read stops, is filled in from the germline J gene. The chain couples TRBV4 to TRBJ2-7, with TRBD1 matching 7 bases. The CDR3 sequence is 13 residues long. The J segment lost 4 bases and the V segment lost 5 bases, leaving 5 bases of the junction unmatched. Germline values: CDR1 LGHDT, CDR2 YNNKQL (reference sequence). CDR3 loop: CASSPGTEYEQYF. The CDR3 DNA, read in part, is TGTGCCAGCAGCCCCGGGACAGAATATGAACAGTAC.

Concerning this clone: The gene symbols are mouse symbols. The read comes to an end 1 residue before the CDR3 does, leaving the germline J gene to fill in the end. The chain recombines TRBV20 with TRBJ2-5; 8 positions agree with TRBD2. The CDR3 totals 14 residues. Germline CDR1 and CDR2: GFQATS and STVNSAI. J gave up 3 bases and V 0 bases, and 2 bases lay outside the gene matches. CDR3 DNA (partial): TGTGGTGCTAGGGATCCTGGGGGGCAAGACACCCAGTAC. Translated: CGARDPGGQDTQY. The complete CDR3 protein is CGARDPGGQDTQYF.

A remark on this clone: The genes and germline here are from mouse. The CDR3 end is not reached by the read, which stops 1 residue before it; the germline J gene fills it in. The rearrangement links TRBV13-2 to TRBJ1-3, with TRBD1 matching over 7 bases. CDR3 size: 14 residues. Germline V CDR1 and CDR2: NNHNN, SYGAGS (reference sequence). Trimming removed 3 bases from V and 2 bases from J; junction bases left unmatched: 2. This chain's CDR3 is CASGGQGAGNTLYF. Partial CDR3 DNA: TGTGCCAGCGGTGGTCAGGGGGCTGGAAATACGCTCTAT.

Worth noting for this clone: The genes and germline here are from mouse. With the read ending 1 residue before the CDR3 end, the germline J gene is used to fill in that end. The V gene is TRBV13-2, the J gene TRBJ2-4, with 10 bases that match TRBD1. The CDR3 has 13 residues. J was trimmed by 7 bases and V by 6 bases; bases with no gene match: 5. CDR1 and CDR2 from the germline V gene are NNHNN and SYGAGS (reference sequence). The CDR3 DNA, read in part, is TGTGCCAGCGCCCGGGACAGGGGTTACACCTTGTAC. It yields the protein CASARDRGYTLY. The full CDR3 reads CASARDRGYTLYF.

As concerns this clone: Gene names refer to mouse genes. The read is 1 residue too short to cover the CDR3 end, so that end is filled in from the germline J gene. This sequence joins TRBV1 and TRBJ2-7, with D maybe TRBD1 (5 bases). The CDR3 sequence is 13 residues long. Germline CDR1 reads NSQYPW; CDR2 reads LRSPGD (reference sequence). V was pared by 3 bases and J by 1 base, with 7 bases between. The CDR3 is CTCSAGQSYEQYF. CDR3 DNA, as far as it was read: TGCACCTGCAGTGCTGGACAATCCTATGAACAGTAC.

This clone was recorded a few times. Mouse names are used for the genes. The CDR3 end is not reached by the read, which stops 1 residue before it; the germline J gene fills it in. The chain is built from TRBV13-1 and TRBJ1-5; a weak D match, TRBD1 (5 bases). Per germline, CDR1 NSHNY and CDR2 SYGAGN. V was trimmed by 5 bases and J by 1 base, leaving 13 bases between them. The CDR3 runs 15 residues. The DNA read from the CDR3 is TGTGCCAGCAGCCCTTCGGACAAAAACAACCAGGCTCCGCTT. Protein product: CASSPSDKNNQAPL. The whole CDR3 is CASSPSDKNNQAPLF.

As for this clone: The germline and genes are mouse ones. The read halts 1 residue ahead of the CDR3 end, with the missing end drawn from the germline J gene. The chain uses TRBV1 and TRBJ1-3; weak D call: TRBD1 (5 bases). In germline, CDR1 is NSQYPW, CDR2 LRSPGD (reference sequence). V was trimmed by 1 base and J by 3 bases, leaving 7 bases between them. The CDR3 has 14 residues. CDR3 in amino acids: CTCSAAGNGNTLYF. Incomplete CDR3 DNA: TGCACCTGCAGTGCAGCAGGGAATGGAAATACGCTCTAT. Full variable domain (remainder filled in from reference TRBV1 and TRBJ1-3): VTLLEQNPRWRLVPRGQAVNLRCILKNSQYPWMSWYQQDLQKQLQWLFTLRSPGDKEVKSLPGADYLATRVTDTELRLQVANMSQGRTLYCTCSAAGNGNTLYFGEGSRLIVV.